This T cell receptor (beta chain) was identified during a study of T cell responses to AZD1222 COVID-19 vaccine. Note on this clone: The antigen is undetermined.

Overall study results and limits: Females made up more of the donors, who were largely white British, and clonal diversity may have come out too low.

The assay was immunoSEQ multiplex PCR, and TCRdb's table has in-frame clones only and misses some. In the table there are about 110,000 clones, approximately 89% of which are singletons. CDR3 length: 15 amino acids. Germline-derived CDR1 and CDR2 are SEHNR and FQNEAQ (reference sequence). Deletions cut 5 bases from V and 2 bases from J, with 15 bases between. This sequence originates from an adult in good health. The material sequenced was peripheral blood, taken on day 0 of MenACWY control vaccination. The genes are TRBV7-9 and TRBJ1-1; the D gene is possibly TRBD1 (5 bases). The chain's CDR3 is CASSPPGPINTEAFF. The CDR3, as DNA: TGTGCCAGCAGCCCCCCGGGACCCATAAACACTGAAGCTTTCTTT.